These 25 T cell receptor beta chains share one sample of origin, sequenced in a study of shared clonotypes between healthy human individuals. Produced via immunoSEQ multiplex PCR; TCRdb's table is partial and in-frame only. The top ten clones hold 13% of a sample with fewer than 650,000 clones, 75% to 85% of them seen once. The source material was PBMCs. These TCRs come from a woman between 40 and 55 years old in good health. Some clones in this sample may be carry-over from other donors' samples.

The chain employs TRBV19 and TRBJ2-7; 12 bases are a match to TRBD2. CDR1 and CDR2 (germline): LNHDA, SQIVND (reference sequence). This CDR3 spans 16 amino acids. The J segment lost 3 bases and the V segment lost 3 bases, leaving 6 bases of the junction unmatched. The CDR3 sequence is CASSIRPGLAGYEQYF. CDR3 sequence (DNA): TGTGCCAGTAGTATCCGCCCGGGACTAGCGGGCTACGAGCAGTACTTC.

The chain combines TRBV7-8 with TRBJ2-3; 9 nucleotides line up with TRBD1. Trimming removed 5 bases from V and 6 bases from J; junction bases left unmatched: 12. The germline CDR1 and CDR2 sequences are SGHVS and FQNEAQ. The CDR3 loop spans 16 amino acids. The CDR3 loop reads CASSQLLDRGDDTQYF. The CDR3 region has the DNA TGTGCCAGCAGCCAACTCCTGGACAGGGGCGACGATACGCAGTATTTT.

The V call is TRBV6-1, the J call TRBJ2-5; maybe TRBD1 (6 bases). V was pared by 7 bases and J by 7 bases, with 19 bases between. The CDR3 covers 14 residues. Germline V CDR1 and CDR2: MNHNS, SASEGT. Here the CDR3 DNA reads TGTGCCAGCAAAAGGTCAGGCCGAGGGGGGACCCAGTACTTC. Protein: CASKRSGRGGTQYF.

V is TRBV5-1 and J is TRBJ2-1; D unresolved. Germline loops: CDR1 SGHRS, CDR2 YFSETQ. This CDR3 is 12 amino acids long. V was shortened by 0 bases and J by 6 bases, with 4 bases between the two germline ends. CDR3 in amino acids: CASSLGFNEQFF. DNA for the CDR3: TGCGCCAGCAGCTTGGGCTTCAATGAGCAGTTCTTC. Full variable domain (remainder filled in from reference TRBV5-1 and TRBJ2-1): KAGVTQTPRYLIKTRGQQVTLSCSPISGHRSVSWYQQTPGQGLQFLFEYFSETQRNKGNFPGRFSGRQFSNSRSEMNVSTLELGDSALYLCASSLGFNEQFFGPGTRLTVL.

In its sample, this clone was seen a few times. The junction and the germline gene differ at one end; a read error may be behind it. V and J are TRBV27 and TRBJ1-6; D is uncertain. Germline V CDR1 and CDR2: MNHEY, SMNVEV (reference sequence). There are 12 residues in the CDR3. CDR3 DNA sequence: TGTGCCAGCGGTTTATCGTTCGGACCCCTCCACTTT. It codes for CASGLSFGPLHF.

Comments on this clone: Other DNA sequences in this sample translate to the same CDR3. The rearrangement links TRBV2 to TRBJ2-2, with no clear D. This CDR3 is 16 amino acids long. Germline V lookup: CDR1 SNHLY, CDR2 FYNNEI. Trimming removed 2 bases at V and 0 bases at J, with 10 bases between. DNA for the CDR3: TGTGCCAGCAGTGAACGAGGCGGAACGAACACCGGGGAGCTGTTTTTT. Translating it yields CASSERGGTNTGELFF.

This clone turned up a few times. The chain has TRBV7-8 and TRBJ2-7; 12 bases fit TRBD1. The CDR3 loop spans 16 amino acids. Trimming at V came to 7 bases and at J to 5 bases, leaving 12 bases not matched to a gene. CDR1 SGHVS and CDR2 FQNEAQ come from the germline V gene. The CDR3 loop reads CASTTGTGGAWNEQYF. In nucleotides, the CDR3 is TGTGCCAGCACAACCGGGACAGGGGGCGCTTGGAACGAGCAGTACTTC.

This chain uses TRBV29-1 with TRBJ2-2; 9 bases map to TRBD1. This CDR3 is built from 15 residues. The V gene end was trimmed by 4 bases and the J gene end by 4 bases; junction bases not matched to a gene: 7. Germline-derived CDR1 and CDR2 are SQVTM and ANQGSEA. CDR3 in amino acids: CSVADRGEGTGELFF. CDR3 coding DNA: TGCAGCGTTGCGGACAGGGGCGAAGGCACCGGGGAGCTGTTTTTT.

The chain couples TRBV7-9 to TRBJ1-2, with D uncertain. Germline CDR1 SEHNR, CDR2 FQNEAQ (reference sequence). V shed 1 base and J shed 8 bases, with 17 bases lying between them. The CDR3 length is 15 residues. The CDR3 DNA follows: TGTGCCAGCAGCTTAGAGCACCCCGGATGGATCGGCTACACCTTC. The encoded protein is CASSLEHPGWIGYTF.

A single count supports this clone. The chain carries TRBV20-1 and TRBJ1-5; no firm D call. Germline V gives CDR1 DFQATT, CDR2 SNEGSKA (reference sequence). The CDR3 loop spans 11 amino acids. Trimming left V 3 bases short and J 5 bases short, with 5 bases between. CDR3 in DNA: TGCAGTGCTAGCTTGGATCAGCCCCAGCATTTT. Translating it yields CSASLDQPQHF.

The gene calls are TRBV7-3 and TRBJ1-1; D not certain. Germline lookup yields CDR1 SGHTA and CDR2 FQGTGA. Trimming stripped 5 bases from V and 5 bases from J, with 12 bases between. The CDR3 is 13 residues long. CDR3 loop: CASSVIPRTEAFF. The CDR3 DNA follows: TGTGCCAGCAGCGTCATTCCGAGGACTGAAGCTTTCTTT. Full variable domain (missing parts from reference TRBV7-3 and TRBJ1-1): GAGVSQTPSNKVTEKGKYVELRCDPISGHTALYWYRQSLGQGPEFLIYFQGTGAADDSGLPNDRFFAVRPEGSVSTLKIQRTERGDSAVYLCASSVIPRTEAFFGQGTRLTVV.

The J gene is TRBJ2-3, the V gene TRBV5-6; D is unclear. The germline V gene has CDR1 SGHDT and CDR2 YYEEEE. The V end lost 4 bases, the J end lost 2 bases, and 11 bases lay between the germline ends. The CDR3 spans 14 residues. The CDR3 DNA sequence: TGTGCCAGCAGCATAGGCCGTTACACAGATACGCAGTATTTT. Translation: CASSIGRYTDTQYF.

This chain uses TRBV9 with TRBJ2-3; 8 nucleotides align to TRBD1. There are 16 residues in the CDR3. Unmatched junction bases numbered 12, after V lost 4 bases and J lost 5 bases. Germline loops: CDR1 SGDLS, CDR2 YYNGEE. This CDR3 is CASSPRKGQEGDTQYF. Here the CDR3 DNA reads TGTGCCAGCAGCCCCCGTAAGGGACAGGAGGGAGATACGCAGTATTTT.

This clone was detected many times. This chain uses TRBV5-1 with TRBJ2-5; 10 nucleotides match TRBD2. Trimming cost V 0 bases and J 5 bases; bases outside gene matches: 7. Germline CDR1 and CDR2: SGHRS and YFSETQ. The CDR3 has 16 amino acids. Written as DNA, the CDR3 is TGCGCCAGCAGCTTGGCGGCTAGCGGGAGTATTGAGACCCAGTACTTC. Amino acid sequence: CASSLAASGSIETQYF.

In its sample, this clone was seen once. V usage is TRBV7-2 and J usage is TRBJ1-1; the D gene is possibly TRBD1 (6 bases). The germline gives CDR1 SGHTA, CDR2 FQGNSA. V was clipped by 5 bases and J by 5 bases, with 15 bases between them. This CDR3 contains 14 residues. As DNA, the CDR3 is TGTGCCAGCAGCGAACAGGGAAGAAGGACTGAAGCTTTCTTT. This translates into CASSEQGRRTEAFF.

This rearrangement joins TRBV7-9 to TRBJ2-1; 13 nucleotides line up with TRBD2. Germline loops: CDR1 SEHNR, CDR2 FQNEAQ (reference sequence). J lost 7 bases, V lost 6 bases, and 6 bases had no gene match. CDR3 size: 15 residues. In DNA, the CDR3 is TGTGCCAGCAGTCATGGGACTAGCGGGAATAATGAGCAGTTCTTC. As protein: CASSHGTSGNNEQFF.

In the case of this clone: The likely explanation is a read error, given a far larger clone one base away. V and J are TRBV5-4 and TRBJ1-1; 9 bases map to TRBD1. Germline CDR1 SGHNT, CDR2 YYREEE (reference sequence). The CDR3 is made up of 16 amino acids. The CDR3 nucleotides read TGTGCCAGCAGCTTGGGGACAGGGGTTGAGGACACTGAAGCTCTCTTT. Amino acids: CASSLGTGVEDTEALF.

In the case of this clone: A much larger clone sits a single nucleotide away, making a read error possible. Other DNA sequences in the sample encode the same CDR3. This CDR3 reads CASSRGPAGYEQYF. The DNA for the CDR3 is TGTGCCAGCAGTAGGGGCCCGGCGGGCTATGAGCAGTACTTC. The chain is built from TRBV2 and TRBJ2-7; D possibly uses TRBD1 or TRBD2 (5 bases each). This CDR3 region has 14 residues. The germline V gene encodes CDR1 SNHLY and CDR2 FYNNEI. The V end lost 5 bases, the J end lost 7 bases, and 18 bases lay between the germline ends.

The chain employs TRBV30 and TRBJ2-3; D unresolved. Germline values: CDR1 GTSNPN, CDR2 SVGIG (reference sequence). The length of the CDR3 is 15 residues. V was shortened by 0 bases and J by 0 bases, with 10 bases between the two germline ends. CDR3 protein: CAWSVSLPSTDTQYF. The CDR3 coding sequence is TGTGCCTGGAGTGTTTCACTGCCTAGCACAGATACGCAGTATTTT.

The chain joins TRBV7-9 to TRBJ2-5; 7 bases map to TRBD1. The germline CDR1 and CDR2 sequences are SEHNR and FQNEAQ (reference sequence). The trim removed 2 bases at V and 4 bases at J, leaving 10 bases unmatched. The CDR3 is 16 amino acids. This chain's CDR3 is CASSLTSNRGGETQYF. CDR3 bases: TGTGCCAGCAGCTTAACGTCGAACAGGGGTGGAGAGACCCAGTACTTC.

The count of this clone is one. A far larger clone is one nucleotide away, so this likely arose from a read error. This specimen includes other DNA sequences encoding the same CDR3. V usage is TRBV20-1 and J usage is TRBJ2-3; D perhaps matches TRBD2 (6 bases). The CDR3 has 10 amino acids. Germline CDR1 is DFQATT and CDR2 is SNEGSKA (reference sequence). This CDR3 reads CSLGTSLQYF. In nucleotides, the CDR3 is TGCAGCCTGGGAACTAGCTTGCAGTATTTT.

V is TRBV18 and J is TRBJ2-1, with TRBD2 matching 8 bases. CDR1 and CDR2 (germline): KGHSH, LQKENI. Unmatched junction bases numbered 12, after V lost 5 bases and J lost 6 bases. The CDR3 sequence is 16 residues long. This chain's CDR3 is CASSISRREGRNEQFF. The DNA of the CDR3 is TGTGCCAGCTCAATCTCTCGTCGGGAGGGCCGCAATGAGCAGTTCTTC.

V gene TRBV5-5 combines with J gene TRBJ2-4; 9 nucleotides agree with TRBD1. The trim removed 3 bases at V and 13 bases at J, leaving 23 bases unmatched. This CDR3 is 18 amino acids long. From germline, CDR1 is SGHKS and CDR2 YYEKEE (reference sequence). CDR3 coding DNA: TGTGCCAGCAGCTCGGGACAGGGCCCCGACCCTACCGCAGATAACCAGTACTTC. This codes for CASSSGQGPDPTADNQYF.

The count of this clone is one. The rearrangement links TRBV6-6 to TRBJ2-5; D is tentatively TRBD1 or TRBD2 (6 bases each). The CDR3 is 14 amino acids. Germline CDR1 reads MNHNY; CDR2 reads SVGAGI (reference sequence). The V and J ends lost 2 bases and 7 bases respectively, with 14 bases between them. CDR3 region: CASSYEGGRVTQYF. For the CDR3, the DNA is TGTGCCAGCAGTTACGAGGGGGGTCGTGTGACCCAGTACTTC.

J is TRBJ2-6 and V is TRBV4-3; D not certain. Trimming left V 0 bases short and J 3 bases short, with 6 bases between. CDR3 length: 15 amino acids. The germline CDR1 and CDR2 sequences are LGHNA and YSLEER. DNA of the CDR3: TGCGCCAGCAGCCAAGATCCTGGTGGGGCCAACGTCCTGACTTTC. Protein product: CASSQDPGGANVLTF.